A selection of T cell receptor beta chains follows, all from one sample in a study of OX40 agonist ivuxolimab in advanced cancers. Profiling relied on immunoSEQ multiplex PCR, and the TCRdb table lists in-frame clones only, not all of them. The sample carries roughly 61,000 clones, roughly four fifths recorded once. The material sequenced was CD4+ or CD8+ T cells sorted from blood, taken in a trial of the OX40 agonist ivuxolimab. Receptor source: an adult with an advanced solid tumor such as melanoma, head and neck, liver or kidney cancer. The CDR3 runs from the conserved cysteine through the conserved F or W. Each record gives: D gene, clone size, J gene, V gene, CDR3 DNA, CDR3 protein. A D gene is named only where the DNA matches it firmly. Some rows mark clone size as missing; the rest say once, few, many or name a class of expanded clone.

NA,NA,TRBJ2-7,TRBV4-2,TGTGCCAGCAGCCAAGAGAGGAACCCAATATACGAGCAGTACTTC,CASSQERNPIYEQYF
NA,NA,TRBJ2-1,TRBV21-1,TGTGCCAGCAGCCACCCGCGGGGGAGCAATGAGCAGTTCTTC,CASSHPRGSNEQFF
NA,NA,TRBJ1-6,TRBV2,TGTGCCAGCAGTGAAGCTCCTTTTTCACCCCTCCACTTT,CASSEAPFSPLHF
TRBD1,NA,TRBJ2-5,TRBV11-3,TGTGCCAGCAGCTCCTCCAGGGGGCGGGAGACCCAGTACTTC,CASSSSRGRETQYF
NA,NA,TRBJ2-1,TRBV6-4,TGTGCCAGCAGTGACGCGTGGGGAGAGCAGTTCTTC,CASSDAWGEQFF
TRBD1,NA,TRBJ1-2,TRBV6-1,TGTGCCAGCAGGAGACAGGGAGAAGGCTACACCTTC,CASRRQGEGYTF
NA,NA,TRBJ1-5,TRBV7-9,TGTGCCAGCAGCTTAGTGGGGGCACCTCAGCCCCAGCATTTT,CASSLVGAPQPQHF
NA,few,TRBJ1-1,TRBV10-3,TGTGCCATCATAGGACATGAAGCTTTCTTT,CAIIGHEAFF
NA,NA,TRBJ1-5,TRBV18,TGTGCCAGCTCACCCGTCGGGGGGGCGAGGAGCAATCAGCCCCAGCATTTT,CASSPVGGARSNQPQHF
TRBD1,NA,TRBJ2-7,TRBV5-1,TGCGCCAGCAGCTACTCTCCCGGGACAGTTTACGAGCAGTACTTC,CASSYSPGTVYEQYF
TRBD1,NA,TRBJ1-2,TRBV5-1,TGCGCCAGCAGCTTGGTGGGACAGGCGGGCTATGGCTACACCTTC,CASSLVGQAGYGYTF
TRBD2,NA,TRBJ2-1,TRBV5-1,TGCGCCAGCAGCTTGAAGACTAGCGGGGGTGGTGAGCAGTTCTTC,CASSLKTSGGGEQFF
NA,NA,TRBJ2-5,TRBV19,TGTGCCAGTAGTATTTGGGGCAGGGGAATTCAAGAGACCCAGTACTTC,CASSIWGRGIQETQYF
NA,NA,TRBJ2-1,TRBV6-1,TGTGCCAGCAGTGACACGGCCAATGAGCAGTTCTTC,CASSDTANEQFF
NA,once,TRBJ1-3,TRBV7-2,TGTGCCAGCAGCTTGACAGGAAACTCTGGAAACACCATATATTTT,CASSLTGNSGNTIYF
NA,NA,TRBJ1-5,TRBV28,TGTGCCAGCAGCAGTAGGGATTCCAGGGCGCCCCAGCATTTT,CASSSRDSRAPQHF
TRBD1,NA,TRBJ2-4,TRBV2,TGTGCCAGCAAGACAGGGGACATTCAGAACTTC,CASKTGDIQNF
NA,NA,TRBJ1-5,TRBV6-5,TGTGCCAGCAGCCGACTCGGGGGGAATCAGCCCCAGCATTTT,CASSRLGGNQPQHF
NA,NA,TRBJ2-7,TRBV19,TGTGCCAGTAGTGAGGGGGCCTACGAGCAGTACTTC,CASSEGAYEQYF
TRBD1,NA,TRBJ1-6,TRBV18,TGTGCCAGCTCACCCGGACAGGATAATTCACCCCTCCACTTT,CASSPGQDNSPLHF
NA,NA,TRBJ2-1,TRBV7-9,TGTGCCAGCAAGGAGGTTTACTACAATGAGCAGTTCTTC,CASKEVYYNEQFF
NA,NA,TRBJ2-7,TRBV19,TGTGCCAGTAGTACGCAGGGAGGCTCCTACGAGCAGTACTTC,CASSTQGGSYEQYF
TRBD1,once,TRBJ1-4,TRBV27,TGTGCCAGCAGACAGGGGACTAATGAAAAACTGTTTTTT,CASRQGTNEKLFF
NA,NA,TRBJ2-3,TRBV6-1,TGTGCCAGCAGTGTAGCCGGTACAGATACGCAGTATTTT,CASSVAGTDTQYF
NA,NA,TRBJ1-1,TRBV19,TGTGCCAGTAGTACAAGCAAGAACACTGAAGCTTTCTTT,CASSTSKNTEAFF
NA,NA,TRBJ2-7,TRBV5-5,TGTGCCAGCAGCTTGGCATCAGGGATTAGGTATGGCGAGCAGTACTTC,CASSLASGIRYGEQYF
NA,NA,TRBJ2-3,TRBV11-1,TGTGCCAGCAGCCCGGATCGATCAGATACGCAGTATTTT,CASSPDRSDTQYF
TRBD2,once,TRBJ2-3,TRBV6-1,TGTGCCAGCAGTGAACAGGTTGAAGCGGGGCAAGCAACTAGCACAGATACGCAGTATTTT,CASSEQVEAGQATSTDTQYF
NA,NA,TRBJ2-5,TRBV6-5,TGTGCCAGCAGTGTAATGGTTACCGGAGAGACCCAGTACTTC,CASSVMVTGETQYF
TRBD1,NA,TRBJ1-2,TRBV5-6,TGTGCCAGCAGCTTAAGTTCCGCAGGGGGCTATGGCTACACCTTC,CASSLSSAGGYGYTF
NA,once,TRBJ2-3,TRBV5-1,TGCGCCAGCAGCCTGGACCGGGTACGCACAGATACGCAGTATTTT,CASSLDRVRTDTQYF
TRBD1,NA,TRBJ1-1,TRBV18,TGTGCCAGCTCACTCAAGACAGGGGAGGTCACTGAAGCTTTCTTT,CASSLKTGEVTEAFF
TRBD1,NA,TRBJ1-1,TRBV13,TGTGCCAGCAGCCCGGGGACAGCCCTTGGGAACACTGAAGCTTTCTTT,CASSPGTALGNTEAFF
TRBD1,NA,TRBJ1-6,TRBV5-4,TGTGCCAGCAGCCAGGGACAGGGGGGGAATTCACCCCTCCACTTT,CASSQGQGGNSPLHF
NA,once,TRBJ1-5,TRBV19,TGTGCCAGTAGTATGGGCGAACAGCCCCAGCATTTT,CASSMGEQPQHF
NA,NA,TRBJ2-3,TRBV4-2,TGTGCCAGCAGCCCGCTAGCTAGCACAGATACGCAGTATTTT,CASSPLASTDTQYF
NA,once,TRBJ1-2,TRBV27,TGTGCCAGCAGTTTATCACGCTTTTATGGCTACACCTTC,CASSLSRFYGYTF
NA,NA,TRBJ2-3,TRBV28,TGTGCGACGGGTAGGGTAGATACGCAGTATTTT,CATGRVDTQYF
NA,NA,TRBJ1-5,TRBV2,TGTGCCAGCAGTGAGGCTGGGTATAGCAATCAGCCCCAGCATTTT,CASSEAGYSNQPQHF
NA,once,TRBJ1-6,TRBV6-1,TGTGCCACCGTTGAGGAGCGGAATTCACCCCTCCACTTT,CATVEERNSPLHF
NA,NA,TRBJ1-2,TRBV25-1,TGTGCCAGCAGTGAATACCGGGCCTCTGGGGGTGATGGCTACACCTTC,CASSEYRASGGDGYTF